A selection of T cell receptor beta chains follows, all from one sample in a study of CD8+CD57+ T cells in acquired aplastic anemia. TCRdb reprocessed the reads via MiXCR and lists one record per CDR3 protein. The sample includes 150,000 to 200,000 distinct CDR3 sequences, around 45% of them seen just once. What was sequenced was sorted CD4+, CD8+, or CD8+CD57+ T cells (not recorded which) from PBMCs. The receptors originated from a human donor in good health. Each CDR3 is given with its conserved first and last residue. The D gene is left open where the match is weak. Clone size is shown for a subset of rows, as once, few, many or a class of expanded clone.

J gene: TRBJ1-3
V gene: TRBV6-1
D gene: TRBD1
clone size: -
CDR3 DNA: TGTGCCAGCAGTTTTGGGACAGGCTCTGGAAACACCATATATTTT
CDR3 protein: CASSFGTGSGNTIYF

J gene: TRBJ1-1
V gene: TRBV7-8
D gene: -
clone size: few
CDR3 DNA: TGTGCCAGCAGCTTAGATCGGGGCTACACTGAAGCTTTCTTT
CDR3 protein: CASSLDRGYTEAFF

J gene: TRBJ2-5
V gene: TRBV7-9
D gene: -
clone size: -
CDR3 DNA: TGTGCCAGCAGCTCAAGAATAGGGATCGAGACCCAGTACTTC
CDR3 protein: CASSSRIGIETQYF

J gene: TRBJ2-7
V gene: TRBV7-9
D gene: -
clone size: -
CDR3 DNA: TGTGCCAGCAGCTTTTCCCGGGACTACGAGCAGTACTTC
CDR3 protein: CASSFSRDYEQYF

J gene: TRBJ2-3
V gene: TRBV15
D gene: -
clone size: many
CDR3 DNA: TGTGCCACCAGCGTTGGGGGCACAGATACGCAGTATTTT
CDR3 protein: CATSVGGTDTQYF

J gene: TRBJ1-4
V gene: TRBV5-6
D gene: -
clone size: many
CDR3 DNA: TGTGCCAGCAGTTCCGGCTGGCTGGGTGAAAAACTGTTTTTT
CDR3 protein: CASSSGWLGEKLFF

J gene: TRBJ2-5
V gene: TRBV11-2
D gene: TRBD2
clone size: many
CDR3 DNA: TGTGCCAGCAGTCGTTCCGGGACTAGCCCTTTCGAGACCCAGTACTTC
CDR3 protein: CASSRSGTSPFETQYF

J gene: TRBJ2-7
V gene: TRBV4-1
D gene: TRBD2
clone size: -
CDR3 DNA: TGCGCCAGCAGCCAAGGGAGCGGGGGGGCGTACGAGCAGTACTTC
CDR3 protein: CASSQGSGGAYEQYF

J gene: TRBJ2-6
V gene: TRBV7-8
D gene: -
clone size: -
CDR3 DNA: TGTGCCAGCAGCTTACGTCCAGGGGAATCTGGGGCCAACGTCCTGACTTTC
CDR3 protein: CASSLRPGESGANVLTF

J gene: TRBJ1-2
V gene: TRBV7-9
D gene: -
clone size: -
CDR3 DNA: TGTGCCAGCAGCCATCCAGGGGACTATGGCTACACCTTC
CDR3 protein: CASSHPGDYGYTF

J gene: TRBJ2-1
V gene: TRBV19
D gene: TRBD2
clone size: -
CDR3 DNA: TGTGCCAGTAGTTCTAGCGGGGGGGCGTATGAGCAGTTCTTC
CDR3 protein: CASSSSGGAYEQFF

J gene: TRBJ2-7
V gene: TRBV7-6
D gene: -
clone size: once
CDR3 DNA: TGTGCCAGCAGCGAGGACATAGGGGGGCTCTACGAGCAGTACTTC
CDR3 protein: CASSEDIGGLYEQYF

J gene: TRBJ2-5
V gene: TRBV4-1
D gene: -
clone size: -
CDR3 DNA: TGCGCCAGCAGCCAAGACTATAACGAAGAGACCCAGTACTTC
CDR3 protein: CASSQDYNEETQYF

J gene: TRBJ1-1
V gene: TRBV20-1
D gene: -
clone size: -
CDR3 DNA: TGCAGTGCTAGTGTGGTTCTGAACACTGAAGCTTTCTTT
CDR3 protein: CSASVVLNTEAFF

J gene: TRBJ1-6
V gene: TRBV20-1
D gene: TRBD1
clone size: once
CDR3 DNA: TGCAGTGCTTTACCTTCGGACAGGGGTACCTATAATTCACCCCTCCACTTT
CDR3 protein: CSALPSDRGTYNSPLHF

J gene: TRBJ2-1
V gene: TRBV5-1
D gene: TRBD2
clone size: once
CDR3 DNA: TGCGCCAGCACCCGGACTAGCGGGGGTCACAACAGTTTCTTC
CDR3 protein: CASTRTSGGHNSFF

J gene: TRBJ2-7
V gene: TRBV27
D gene: -
clone size: many
CDR3 DNA: TGTGCCAGCAGGGTATATCCCTACGAGCAGTACTTC
CDR3 protein: CASRVYPYEQYF

J gene: TRBJ2-3
V gene: TRBV12-3/TRBV12-4
D gene: TRBD2
clone size: many
CDR3 DNA: TGTGCCAGCAAGCTAGCGGGGGGGCCAGATACGCAGTATTTT
CDR3 protein: CASKLAGGPDTQYF

J gene: TRBJ2-1
V gene: TRBV20-1
D gene: TRBD2
clone size: -
CDR3 DNA: TGCAGCTTCTATGCGGGGGTTGGTAATGAGCAGTTCTTC
CDR3 protein: CSFYAGVGNEQFF

J gene: TRBJ2-1
V gene: TRBV10-3
D gene: TRBD2
clone size: -
CDR3 DNA: TGTGCCATCAGAAGACTAGCGGGAAACAATGAGCAGTTCTTC
CDR3 protein: CAIRRLAGNNEQFF

J gene: TRBJ2-7
V gene: TRBV5-4
D gene: -
clone size: few
CDR3 DNA: TGTGCCAGCAGGACCGAGTTCGGGGGCGAGCAGTACTTC
CDR3 protein: CASRTEFGGEQYF

J gene: TRBJ1-2
V gene: TRBV7-3
D gene: -
clone size: -
CDR3 DNA: TGTGCCAGCAGCCCCATCTCAGACTATGGCTACACCTTC
CDR3 protein: CASSPISDYGYTF

J gene: TRBJ2-5
V gene: TRBV6-2/TRBV6-3
D gene: TRBD2
clone size: few
CDR3 DNA: TGTGCCAGCAGTTACTCGCCAGCCGGGACTAGCGGGGGTGAACGGGGGGCCCAGTACTTC
CDR3 protein: CASSYSPAGTSGGERGAQYF

J gene: TRBJ2-7
V gene: TRBV19
D gene: -
clone size: -
CDR3 DNA: TGTGCCAGTAGCGGAGGAACGGACGGTTCCTACGAGCAGTACTTC
CDR3 protein: CASSGGTDGSYEQYF

J gene: TRBJ2-5
V gene: TRBV12-3/TRBV12-4
D gene: -
clone size: -
CDR3 DNA: TGTGCCAGCAGTCCGGACAGTATGCATCCGTACTTC
CDR3 protein: CASSPDSMHPYF

J gene: TRBJ2-1
V gene: TRBV29-1
D gene: TRBD2
clone size: -
CDR3 DNA: TGCAGCCCGGGACTAGCGGGAGAAGGTGAGCAGTTCTTC
CDR3 protein: CSPGLAGEGEQFF

J gene: TRBJ2-1
V gene: TRBV12-5
D gene: -
clone size: many
CDR3 DNA: TGTGCTAGTGGTTTGGTACAGGGTTCCTACAATGAGCAGTTCTTC
CDR3 protein: CASGLVQGSYNEQFF

J gene: TRBJ2-2
V gene: TRBV6-1
D gene: -
clone size: many
CDR3 DNA: TGTGCCAGCAGTAAGCCCGTCGTCGGGGAGCTGTTTTTT
CDR3 protein: CASSKPVVGELFF

J gene: TRBJ2-5
V gene: TRBV9
D gene: TRBD2
clone size: many
CDR3 DNA: TGTGCCAGCAGCGTTCTAGCGGGAGAAGGTCGAGAGACCCAGTACTTC
CDR3 protein: CASSVLAGEGRETQYF

J gene: TRBJ1-2
V gene: TRBV19
D gene: TRBD1
clone size: once
CDR3 DNA: TGTGCCAGTAGTGTGACGGGACAGGGAAGCTATGGCTACACCTTC
CDR3 protein: CASSVTGQGSYGYTF

J gene: TRBJ2-1
V gene: TRBV15
D gene: TRBD2
clone size: -
CDR3 DNA: TGTGCCACCAGCCCACGAACGGGGGGGGAGCAGTTCTTC
CDR3 protein: CATSPRTGGEQFF

J gene: TRBJ2-5
V gene: TRBV7-9
D gene: TRBD1
clone size: -
CDR3 DNA: TGTGCCAGCAGCCAGACAGGGTTAGGAGAGACCCAGTACTTC
CDR3 protein: CASSQTGLGETQYF

J gene: TRBJ1-1
V gene: TRBV15
D gene: -
clone size: many
CDR3 DNA: TGTGCCACCAGCAGAGGCAGGGTCCTAGCTTTCTTT
CDR3 protein: CATSRGRVLAFF

J gene: TRBJ2-1
V gene: TRBV20-1
D gene: -
clone size: many
CDR3 DNA: TGCAGTGCTAGAGGCCGGTTTTACAATGAGCAGTTCTTC
CDR3 protein: CSARGRFYNEQFF

J gene: TRBJ2-7
V gene: TRBV12-3/TRBV12-4
D gene: -
clone size: once
CDR3 DNA: TGTGCCAGCAGTCCGTCTCCGGGGTTCGACGAGCAGTACTTC
CDR3 protein: CASSPSPGFDEQYF

J gene: TRBJ2-7
V gene: TRBV2
D gene: -
clone size: many
CDR3 DNA: TGTGCCAGCACCCAGGAGTGGGAAAGCTCCTACGAGCAGTACTTC
CDR3 protein: CASTQEWESSYEQYF

J gene: TRBJ1-2
V gene: TRBV11-3
D gene: -
clone size: once
CDR3 DNA: TGTGCCAGCAGTTTAGGGGAGGGGAATGGCTACACCTTC
CDR3 protein: CASSLGEGNGYTF

J gene: TRBJ2-6
V gene: TRBV2
D gene: -
clone size: few
CDR3 DNA: TGTGCCAGCAGTGTACGCTCTGGGGCCAACGTCCTGACTTTC
CDR3 protein: CASSVRSGANVLTF

J gene: TRBJ2-7
V gene: TRBV6-2/TRBV6-3
D gene: TRBD1
clone size: -
CDR3 DNA: TGTGCCAGCAGTTACTCGAGACAGGGGGCCAAGTACGAGCAGTACTTC
CDR3 protein: CASSYSRQGAKYEQYF

J gene: TRBJ2-1
V gene: TRBV4-3
D gene: TRBD2
clone size: many
CDR3 DNA: TGCGCCAGCAGCCAAGATGGGGGACTAGCTTCCTACAATGAGCAGTTCTTC
CDR3 protein: CASSQDGGLASYNEQFF